What follows describes a single TCR beta chain. No cognate antigen has been identified for it. Per-base quality was not reported, and no clone a single base away is much larger than it. The data were taken from a study of T-cell memory formation after mild COVID-19 (dated by TCRdb to the early 2020s). At the level of the whole study: Most TCR sequence clusters were specific to one of the two donors. In a couple of donors, T-cell clones that expanded and contracted after mild COVID-19 were tracked by sequencing TCRalpha and TCRbeta repertoires over time. Two young, previously healthy adult volunteers made up the cohort, one male and one female.

Sequencer: Illumina NovaSeq 6000. Using 5'RACE with constant-segment primers, TCRalpha and TCRbeta cDNA libraries were constructed, with sample barcodes and unique molecular identifiers added in the process. Trizol reagent was used to extract RNA from every sample. Amplification of the libraries took two PCR steps, and the second step added a second sample barcode plus Illumina TruSeq adapters. Sequencing of the libraries was done on an Illumina NovaSeq, producing 2 x 150 bp paired-end reads. Processing in the source paper ran as follows. With migec v1.2.7, reads were demultiplexed and then collapsed into UMI-guided consensus sequences. Using mixcr v2.1.11, the UMI consensuses were aligned to TRA and TRB V and J templates and assembled into clonotypes. Expanded or contracted clonotypes were those called significant by both edgeR and NoisET, with noise models trained on biological replicates. For edgeR calls, the cutoffs were a false discovery rate-adjusted p below 0.01 and a log2 fold-change threshold of 1. As an exploratory analysis of dynamics, max-normalized trajectories of the 1000 most abundant clonotypes were examined with PCA combined with hierarchical clustering. The CD4 or CD8 phenotype of responding clones was assigned using the separately sequenced CD4+ and CD8+ repertoires. TCRdb redid the processing of the public reads, applying fastp at Q25 and MiXCR, and retained in-frame beta chains. Each entry merges the rows of one CDR3 protein and shows their most common DNA and genes. The V and J calls and clone size are TCRdb's, not the authors'. The sample table contains about 560,000 distinct CDR3 sequences; only one count was recorded for 15% to 20% of them. The ten largest account for about 7.4% of the sample.

PBMCs were isolated by Ficoll-Paque density gradient centrifugation. Study-wide conclusions, independent of this receptor: From day 15 to 85, contracting clones showed balanced CD4/CD8 phenotypes, whereas a second wave of clones that expanded from day 15 to 37 leaned towards CD4+. The study covered only two mild cases, and larger cohorts including severe cases with pre-infection samples were considered necessary. SARS-CoV-2 specificity of the second-wave clones peaking on day 37 was not confirmed. Contracting CD4+ clones appeared mostly in the CM and EM memory subsets, whereas CD8+ clones were enriched in EMRA. Some responding clones were detected in pre-infection memory, suggesting pre-existing cross-reactive memory T cells joined the SARS-CoV-2 response.

Including cysteine and phenylalanine, the CDR3 has 17 amino acids. Just the 51-base CDR3 DNA is kept, in frame starting at base 1. Trimming takes 6 bases off V and 5 bases off J; junction bases not matched to a gene: 13. Taken from the germline V gene (reference sequence), the CDR1 and CDR2 loops are SGHKS and YYEKEE. Material for sequencing was PBMCs or a T cell subset sorted from them (not recorded which). Recombination joined TRBV5-5 with TRBJ2-2; 10 bases in between match TRBD2. The sequence was collected from an adult woman who had mild COVID-19 (a few samples of this study predate the infection). The sample titles of this study are shuffled in the database, so cell type and time point are left out; the donor was told from shared clones. The DNA reads TGTGCCAGCAACCCATCCCTAGCGGGAGTCCGTACCGGGGAGCTGTTTTTT. It translates to CASNPSLAGVRTGELFF. With the portions outside the CDR3 filled from the reference TRBV5-5 and TRBJ2-2 genes, the complete variable region becomes DAGVTQSPTHLIKTRGQQVTLRCSPISGHKSVSWYQQVLGQGPQFIFQYYEKEERGRGNFPDRFSARQFPNYSSELNVNALLLGDSALYLCASNPSLAGVRTGELFFGEGSRLTVL.